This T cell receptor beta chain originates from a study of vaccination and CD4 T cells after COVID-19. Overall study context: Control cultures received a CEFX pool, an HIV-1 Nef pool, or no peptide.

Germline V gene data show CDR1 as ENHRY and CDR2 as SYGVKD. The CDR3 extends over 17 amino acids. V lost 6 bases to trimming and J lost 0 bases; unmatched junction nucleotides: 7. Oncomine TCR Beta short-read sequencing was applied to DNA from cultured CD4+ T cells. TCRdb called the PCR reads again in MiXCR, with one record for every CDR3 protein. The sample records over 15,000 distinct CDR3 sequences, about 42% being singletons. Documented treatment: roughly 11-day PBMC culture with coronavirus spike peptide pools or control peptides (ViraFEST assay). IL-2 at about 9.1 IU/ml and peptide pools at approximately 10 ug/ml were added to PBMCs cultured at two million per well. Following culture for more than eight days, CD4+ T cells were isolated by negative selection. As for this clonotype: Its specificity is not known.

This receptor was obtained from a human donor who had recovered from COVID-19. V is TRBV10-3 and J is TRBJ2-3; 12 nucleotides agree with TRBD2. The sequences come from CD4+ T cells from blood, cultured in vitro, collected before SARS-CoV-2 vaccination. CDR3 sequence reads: CAISRTSGTASTDTQYF. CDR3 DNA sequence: TGTGCCATCAGCCGGACTAGCGGGACCGCTAGCACAGATACGCAGTATTTT.